This TCR beta chain is drawn from a study of T cell responses to AZD1222 COVID-19 vaccine. Overall study results and limits: Sampling that yielded the repertoires occurred only after the peak T cell response.

This clone has just one count. The antigen remains undetermined. Germline V CDR1 and CDR2: SGHAT, FQNNGV. The CDR3 length is 14 residues. Trimming removed 5 bases from V and 4 bases from J; junction bases left unmatched: 7. The assay was immunoSEQ multiplex PCR, and TCRdb's table has in-frame clones only and misses some. The top ten hold approximately 3% of the sample, which has some 140,000 clones, more than 85% seen once. The TCR originated in an adult in good health. The input for sequencing was peripheral blood, taken on day 0 of AZD1222 vaccination. The V gene is TRBV11-2, the J gene TRBJ1-1, with 7 bases matching TRBD1. The CDR3 DNA follows: TGTGCCAGCAGCCGAAGCAGGGGGGGCACTGAAGCTTTCTTT. Its translation: CASSRSRGGTEAFF. The complete variable domain, with remaining parts taken from reference TRBV11-2 and TRBJ1-1, reads EAGVAQSPRYKIIEKRQSVAFWCNPISGHATLYWYQQILGQGPKLLIQFQNNGVVDDSQLPKDRFSAERLKGVDSTLKIQPAKLEDSAVYLCASSRSRGGTEAFFGQGTRLTVV.